This T cell receptor beta chain derives from a study of blood T cells in healthy people across ages. The authors ran a second PCR of roughly 6 to 11 cycles using a sample-barcoded 5' primer and a J-beta primer mix. From the 5' RACE reads, TCRdb called clonotypes with MiXCR, one entry per CDR3 protein. In the table there are over 1,300,000 distinct CDR3 sequences, approximately 59% of which are singletons. The CDR3 totals 21 residues. The ends lost 0 bases at V and 1 base at J; junction bases unmatched: 12. The germline gives CDR1 SGHAT, CDR2 FQNNGV. This chain joins TRBV11-2 and TRBJ2-7, with 16 bases lining up with TRBD2. Sequencing was done on a sample of blood. This receptor was obtained from a man between 18 and 35 years old in good health. The CDR3 is CASSLDMWGLAGGPRSYEQYF. The CDR3 DNA is TGTGCCAGCAGCTTAGATATGTGGGGACTAGCGGGAGGGCCGAGATCCTACGAGCAGTACTTC.